A single sample is the source of the 14 T cell receptor beta chains below, sequenced in a study of blood T cell repertoires in COVID-19. The table came from immunoSEQ multiplex PCR; TCRdb's copy has only in-frame clones and leaves some out. The table records 150,000 or so clones, approximately 91% of them present only once. Sequences were obtained from peripheral blood. Receptor source: a woman aged 70-85 years with acute or convalescent COVID-19.

The rearrangement uses TRBV7-6 and TRBJ2-5; tentative D call: TRBD1 (5 bases). From germline, CDR1 is SGHVS and CDR2 FNYEAQ. CDR3 length: 16 amino acids. V lost 5 bases to trimming and J lost 2 bases, with 18 bases between them. CDR3 DNA sequence: TGTGCCAGCAGCCCCGGACACGGATCTCTACAAGAGACCCAGTACTTC. Protein: CASSPGHGSLQETQYF.

V gene TRBV7-2 combines with J gene TRBJ2-5; perhaps TRBD2 as D (6 bases). The ends were cut back, 8 bases at V and 3 bases at J, with 19 bases in the middle. From germline, CDR1 is SGHTA and CDR2 FQGNSA. This CDR3 spans 15 amino acids. The CDR3 loop is CASGGSRGKKETQYF. Written as DNA, the CDR3 is TGTGCCAGCGGAGGGAGCCGGGGGAAAAAAGAGACCCAGTACTTC.

This clone appeared a single time. J is TRBJ2-1 and V is TRBV5-1, with TRBD1 matching over 9 bases. Trimming removed 5 bases from V and 9 bases from J; junction bases left unmatched: 15. Germline values: CDR1 SGHRS, CDR2 YFSETQ. The CDR3 is 16 amino acids. The CDR3 sequence: CASSSPDGQGQGEQFF. The CDR3 DNA is TGCGCCAGCAGTTCCCCCGATGGACAGGGGCAAGGTGAGCAGTTCTTC.

The rearrangement links TRBV30 to TRBJ1-2, with D possibly being TRBD1 (5 bases). The CDR3 runs to 14 residues. V lost 3 bases to trimming and J lost 4 bases, with 15 bases between them. Germline V CDR1 and CDR2: GTSNPN, SVGIG (reference sequence). The CDR3 reads CAWSFGAGGYGYTF. CDR3 coding DNA: TGTGCCTGGAGCTTCGGGGCGGGAGGCTATGGCTACACCTTC.

The CDR3 region is CASSGTGARGYTF. The CDR3, as DNA: TGTGCCTCCTCCGGGACAGGGGCCCGTGGCTACACCTTC. V usage is TRBV28 and J usage is TRBJ1-2; 10 bases agree with TRBD1. This CDR3 has 13 amino acids. The J segment lost 7 bases and the V segment lost 11 bases, leaving 10 bases of the junction unmatched. Germline CDR1 is MDHEN and CDR2 is SYDVKM.

This clone was seen a single time. The germline gene is not matched at one end of the junction; a read error may be the cause. The chain couples TRBV7-7 to TRBJ2-1; 10 bases line up with TRBD2. The CDR3 has 19 residues. The germline gives CDR1 SSHAT, CDR2 FNYEAQ (reference sequence). CDR3 nucleotide sequence: TGTGCTAGCAGCCCTAGTTCGGCTATTAGCGGGGGGTCTTACAATGAGCAGTTCTTC. As protein: CASSPSSAISGGSYNEQFF.

The chain couples TRBV10-3 to TRBJ2-3; 11 bases are shared with TRBD2. CDR1 and CDR2 from the germline V gene are ENHRY and SYGVKD. V shed 3 bases, J shed 5 bases, and the junction held 10 bases outside the gene matches. The length of the CDR3 is 17 residues. CDR3 DNA: TGTGCCATCAGTGACCAGGGGCTAGCGGGGGGCGGAGATACGCAGTATTTT. This sequence encodes CAISDQGLAGGGDTQYF.

This chain links TRBV6-5 with TRBJ1-4; D perhaps matches TRBD1 (5 bases). Germline V gene sequence: CDR1 MNHEY, CDR2 SVGAGI. The CDR3 has 15 residues. V lost 0 bases and J lost 7, with 12 bases in between. As DNA, the CDR3 is TGTGCCAGCAGTTACTCTCCGGGGGGAGGTGAAAAACTGTTTTTT. The encoded protein is CASSYSPGGGEKLFF.

The chain's CDR3 is CASRPTGDAAFF. The CDR3, as DNA: TGTGCCAGCAGGCCGACAGGGGATGCAGCTTTCTTT. The chain carries TRBV6-5 and TRBJ1-1, with 8 bases lining up with TRBD1. V was pared by 6 bases and J by 10 bases, with 7 bases of the junction left unmatched. CDR3 length equals 12 residues. Germline values: CDR1 MNHEY, CDR2 SVGAGI.

The chain joins TRBV27 to TRBJ1-4; 7 bases fit TRBD1. This CDR3 region has 18 residues. Germline V CDR1 and CDR2: MNHEY, SMNVEV (reference sequence). V gave up 3 bases and J gave up 0 bases; unmatched junction bases: 10. CDR3: CASSFSGGRHATNEKLFF. The DNA of the CDR3 is TGTGCCAGCAGTTTTTCAGGGGGACGCCATGCAACTAATGAAAAACTGTTTTTT.

The rearrangement joins TRBV6-5 to TRBJ1-4, with D unresolved. Germline CDR1 MNHEY, CDR2 SVGAGI. This CDR3 spans 15 amino acids. The V gene lost 2 bases and the J gene lost 5 bases, with 12 bases spanning the gap. The CDR3 region has the DNA TGTGCCAGCAGTTACGCCGGAGCGGGAAATGAAAAACTGTTTTTT. Translation gives CASSYAGAGNEKLFF.

This chain connects TRBV18 to TRBJ1-5, with D possibly being TRBD1 (5 bases). CDR1 is KGHSH and CDR2 is LQKENI in the germline V gene. The germline V and J ends were trimmed by 6 bases and 4 bases, with 13 bases remaining between them. The CDR3 covers 14 residues. CDR3 in amino acids: CASSLDSSNQPQHF. CDR3 sequence (DNA): TGTGCCAGCTCCCTCGACAGTTCTAATCAGCCCCAGCATTTT.

This clone was seen many times. This chain links TRBV25-1 with TRBJ2-3, with 9 nucleotides matching TRBD1. Germline V gene lookup returns CDR1 MGHDK and CDR2 SYGVNS. The CDR3 is 15 residues long. Trimming cost V 2 bases and J 4 bases; bases outside gene matches: 4. This CDR3 reads CASSEGDRDADTQYF. The CDR3, as DNA: TGTGCCAGCAGTGAAGGGGACAGGGACGCAGATACGCAGTATTTT. The whole variable domain, filled in from reference TRBV25-1 and TRBJ2-3, reads EADIYQTPRYLVIGTGKKITLECSQTMGHDKMYWYQQDPGMELHLIHYSYGVNSTEKGDLSSESTVSRIRTEHFPLTLESARPSHTSQYLCASSEGDRDADTQYFGPGTRLTVL.

The chain links TRBV19 to TRBJ1-5; 9 positions match TRBD1. Germline values: CDR1 LNHDA, CDR2 SQIVND (reference sequence). Trimming removed 1 base from V and 3 bases from J; junction bases left unmatched: 1. This CDR3 has 15 amino acids. The CDR3 DNA sequence: TGTGCCAGTAGTATAGGGACAGGGGTCAATCAGCCCCAGCATTTT. It yields the protein CASSIGTGVNQPQHF. The full variable domain, in which reference TRBV19 and TRBJ1-5 provide the parts outside the CDR3, is DGGITQSPKYLFRKEGQNVTLSCEQNLNHDAMYWYRQDPGQGLRLIYYSQIVNDFQKGDIAEGYSVSREKKESFPLTVTSAQKNPTAFYLCASSIGTGVNQPQHFGDGTRLSIL.